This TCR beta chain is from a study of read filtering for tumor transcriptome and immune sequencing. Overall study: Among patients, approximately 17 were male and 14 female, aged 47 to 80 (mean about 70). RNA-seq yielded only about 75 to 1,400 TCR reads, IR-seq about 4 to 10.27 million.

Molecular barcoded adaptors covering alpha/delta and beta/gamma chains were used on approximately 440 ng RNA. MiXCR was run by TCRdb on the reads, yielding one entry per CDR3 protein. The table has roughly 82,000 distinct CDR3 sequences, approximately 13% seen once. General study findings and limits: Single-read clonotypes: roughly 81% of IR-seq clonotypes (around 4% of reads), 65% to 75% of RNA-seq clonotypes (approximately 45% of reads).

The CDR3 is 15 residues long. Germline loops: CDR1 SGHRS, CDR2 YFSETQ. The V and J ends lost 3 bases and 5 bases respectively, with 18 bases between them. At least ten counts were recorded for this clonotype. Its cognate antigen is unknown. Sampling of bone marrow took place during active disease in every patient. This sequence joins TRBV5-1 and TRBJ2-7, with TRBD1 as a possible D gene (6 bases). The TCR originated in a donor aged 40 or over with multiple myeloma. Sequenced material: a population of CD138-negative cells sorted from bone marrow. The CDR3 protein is CASSSQGGGLDEQYF. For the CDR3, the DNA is TGCGCCAGCAGCTCACAGGGTGGGGGCCTAGACGAGCAGTACTTC.